This TCR beta chain was retrieved from a study of blood T cell repertoires in COVID-19. Clones were sequenced by immunoSEQ multiplex PCR, and TCRdb holds only the in-frame ones, with some missing. The repertoire holds under 150,000 clones, with approximately 87% as singletons. Germline V CDR1 and CDR2: MGHRA, YSYEKL. Trimming pared 1 base from V and 0 bases from J, leaving 15 bases between. This CDR3 spans 17 amino acids. The TCR was taken from a man younger than 40 with acute or convalescent COVID-19. The material sequenced was peripheral blood. The chain uses TRBV4-1 and TRBJ1-1, with D unresolved. The CDR3 loop is CASSQVVPRFMNTEAFF. The CDR3 DNA is TGCGCCAGCAGCCAAGTGGTTCCCCGGTTCATGAACACTGAAGCTTTCTTT.